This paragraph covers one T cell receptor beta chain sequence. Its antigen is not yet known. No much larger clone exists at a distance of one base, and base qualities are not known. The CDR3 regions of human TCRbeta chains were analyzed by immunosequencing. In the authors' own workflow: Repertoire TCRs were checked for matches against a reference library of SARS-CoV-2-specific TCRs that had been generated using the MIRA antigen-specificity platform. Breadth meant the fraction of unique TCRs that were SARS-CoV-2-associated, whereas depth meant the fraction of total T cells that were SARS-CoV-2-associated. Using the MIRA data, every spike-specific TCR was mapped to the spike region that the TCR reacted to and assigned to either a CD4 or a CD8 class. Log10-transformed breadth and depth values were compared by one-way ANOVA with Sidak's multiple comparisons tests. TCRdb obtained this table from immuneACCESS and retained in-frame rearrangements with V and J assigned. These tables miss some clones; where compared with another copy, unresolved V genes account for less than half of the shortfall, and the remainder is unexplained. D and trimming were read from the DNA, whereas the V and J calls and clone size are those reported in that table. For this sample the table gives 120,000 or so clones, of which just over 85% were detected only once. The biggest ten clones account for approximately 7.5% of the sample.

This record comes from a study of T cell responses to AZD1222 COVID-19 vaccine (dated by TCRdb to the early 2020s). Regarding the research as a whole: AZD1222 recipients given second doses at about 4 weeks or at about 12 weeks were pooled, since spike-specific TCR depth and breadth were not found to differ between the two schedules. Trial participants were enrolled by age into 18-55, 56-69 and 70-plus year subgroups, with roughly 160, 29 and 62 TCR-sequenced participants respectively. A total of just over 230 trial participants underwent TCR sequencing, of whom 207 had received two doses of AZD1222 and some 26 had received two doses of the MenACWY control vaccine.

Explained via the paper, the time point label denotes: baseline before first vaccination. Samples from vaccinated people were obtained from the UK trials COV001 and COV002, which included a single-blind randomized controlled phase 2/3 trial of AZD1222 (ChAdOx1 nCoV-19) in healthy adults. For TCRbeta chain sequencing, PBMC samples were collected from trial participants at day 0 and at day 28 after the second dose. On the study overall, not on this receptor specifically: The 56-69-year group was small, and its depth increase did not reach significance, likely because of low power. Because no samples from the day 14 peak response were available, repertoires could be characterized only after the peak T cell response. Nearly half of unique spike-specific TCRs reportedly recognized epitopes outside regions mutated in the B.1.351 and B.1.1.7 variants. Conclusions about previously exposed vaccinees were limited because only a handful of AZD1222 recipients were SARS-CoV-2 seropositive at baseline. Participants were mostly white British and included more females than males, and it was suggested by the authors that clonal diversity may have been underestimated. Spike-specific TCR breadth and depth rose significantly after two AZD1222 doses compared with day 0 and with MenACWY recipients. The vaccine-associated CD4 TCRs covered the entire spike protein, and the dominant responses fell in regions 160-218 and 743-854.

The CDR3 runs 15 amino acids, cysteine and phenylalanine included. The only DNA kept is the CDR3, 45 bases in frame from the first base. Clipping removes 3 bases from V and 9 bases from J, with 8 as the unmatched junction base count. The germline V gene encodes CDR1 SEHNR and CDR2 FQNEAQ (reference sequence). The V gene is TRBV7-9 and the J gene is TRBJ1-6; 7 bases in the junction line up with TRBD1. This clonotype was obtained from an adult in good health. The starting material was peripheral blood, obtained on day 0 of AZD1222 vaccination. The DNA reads TGTGCCAGCAGCTTTACAGGGGCCTATGGTTCACCCCTCCACTTT. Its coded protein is CASSFTGAYGSPLHF.